Listed here are 20 T cell receptor beta chains from one sample, sequenced in a study of shared clonotypes between healthy human individuals. The assay was immunoSEQ multiplex PCR, and TCRdb's table has in-frame clones only and misses some. The data hold around 700,000 clones, with about two thirds observed a single time. Material: memory CD4+ T cells sorted from blood. The subset: CD45RA-negative fraction. These receptor sequences come from a woman in her twenties or thirties in good health.

This chain uses TRBV6-1 with TRBJ2-5; TRBD2 might be the D (5 bases). Per germline, CDR1 MNHNS and CDR2 SASEGT. Trimming removed 8 bases from V and 0 bases from J, with 10 bases in between. The CDR3 loop spans 13 amino acids. In DNA form, the CDR3 reads TGTGCCAGCGGGAGCGCGTACCAAGAGACCCAGTACTTC. Translating gives CASGSAYQETQYF.

This chain uses TRBV18 with TRBJ2-7, with a tentative D call TRBD1 (6 bases). The V end was cut by 3 bases, the J end by 4 bases, with 16 bases between. CDR1 and CDR2 from the germline V gene are KGHSH and LQKENI. The CDR3 spans 15 residues. The CDR3, as DNA: TGTGCCAGCTCACCGACACGGACAGAAAATTACGAGCAGTACTTC. Amino acids: CASSPTRTENYEQYF. Full variable domain (remainder filled in from reference TRBV18 and TRBJ2-7): NAGVMQNPRHLVRRRGQEARLRCSPMKGHSHVYWYRQLPEEGLKFMVYLQKENIIDESGMPKERFSAEFPKEGPSILRIQQVVRGDSAAYFCASSPTRTENYEQYFGPGTRLTVT.

The chain recombines TRBV7-9 with TRBJ2-3, with D possibly called TRBD1 or TRBD2 (6 bases each). The CDR3 has 15 amino acids. Germline V CDR1 and CDR2: SEHNR, FQNEAQ (reference sequence). Trimming removed 5 bases from V and 2 bases from J, with 14 bases in between. The CDR3 here is CASSQGTSYTDTQYF. The DNA for the CDR3 is TGTGCCAGCAGCCAGGGGACTTCTTACACAGATACGCAGTATTTT.

DNA for the CDR3: TGTGCCACCAGCAGAGAGCGGAACCAAGAGACCCAGTACTTC. This gives the protein CATSRERNQETQYF. The gene calls are TRBV15 and TRBJ2-5, with D hard to call. V lost 0 bases and J 0 bases, leaving 5 bases between the germline ends. The CDR3 consists of 14 residues. From germline, CDR1 is LNHNV and CDR2 YYDKDF (reference sequence).

This chain connects TRBV6-4 to TRBJ1-4; a possible D gene is TRBD1 (6 bases). This CDR3 spans 15 amino acids. From germline, CDR1 is MRHNA and CDR2 SNTAGT. Trimming removed 0 bases from V and 6 bases from J, with 11 bases in between. As DNA, the CDR3 is TGTGCCAGCAGTGACTCCGGGACATCCTATGAAAAACTGTTTTTT. Its translation: CASSDSGTSYEKLFF.

V usage is TRBV6-4 and J usage is TRBJ1-2, with D possibly TRBD1 on 5 matching bases. The V gene lost 5 bases and the J gene lost 6 bases, with 16 bases spanning the gap. Per the germline V gene, CDR1 is MRHNA and CDR2 is SNTAGT. The CDR3 is 14 residues long. The CDR3 sequence: CASSSGQGYDGYTF. The CDR3 nucleotides read TGTGCCAGCAGTTCGGGGCAGGGCTATGATGGCTACACCTTC.

The rearrangement joins TRBV2 to TRBJ2-2, with 8 bases that match TRBD1. V shed 6 bases and J 2 bases; nucleotides not matched to a gene: 5. The germline V gene has CDR1 SNHLY and CDR2 FYNNEI. The CDR3 is 15 amino acids. CDR3 DNA: TGTGCCAGCAGGAGGGGACAGGTCAACACCGGGGAGCTGTTTTTT. Amino acids: CASRRGQVNTGELFF.

V and J are TRBV6-1 and TRBJ1-2; possibly TRBD1 for D (6 bases). Germline V gives CDR1 MNHNS, CDR2 SASEGT. CDR3 length: 14 amino acids. The V and J ends lost 1 base and 6 bases respectively, with 12 bases between them. This CDR3 reads CASSEGTVSDGYTF. CDR3 sequence (DNA): TGTGCCAGCAGTGAAGGGACAGTCTCTGATGGCTACACCTTC.

The chain links TRBV9 to TRBJ2-3, with 8 bases matching TRBD1. The V segment lost 0 bases and the J segment 0 bases; nucleotides outside the gene matches: 3. CDR3 length: 16 residues. Germline V gene lookup returns CDR1 SGDLS and CDR2 YYNGEE. Here the CDR3 DNA reads TGTGCCAGCAGCGTAGCTACAGGGGGGAGCACAGATACGCAGTATTTT. Translated: CASSVATGGSTDTQYF.

Concerning this clone: The junction departs from the called germline gene at one end, perhaps through a read error. The gene calls are TRBV6-1 and TRBJ2-7; a possible D gene is TRBD1 (6 bases). The CDR3 is made up of 15 amino acids. Germline V gene data show CDR1 as MNHNS and CDR2 as SASEGT. The CDR3 DNA reads as TGTGCCAGCAGAGCCCCACAGGGTTATTCCTCCGAGCAGTACTTC. Its translation is CASRAPQGYSSEQYF.

The chain has TRBV10-1 and TRBJ2-7; TRBD2 matches at 13 bases. Trimming cost V 0 bases and J 4 bases; bases outside gene matches: 3. CDR1 is WNHNN, CDR2 SYGVQD, per germline (reference sequence). CDR3 size: 16 residues. The CDR3 region is CASSESGGLAGYEQYF. The CDR3 DNA is TGCGCCAGCAGTGAGTCCGGGGGACTAGCGGGGTACGAGCAGTACTTC.

This clone was picked up a small number of times. V usage is TRBV2 and J usage is TRBJ2-7, with 8 positions matching TRBD1. The CDR3 totals 13 residues. V trimming: 7 bases; J trimming: 3 bases; junction bases outside the gene matches: 5. Germline V gives CDR1 SNHLY, CDR2 FYNNEI. CDR3 DNA: TGTGCCAGCACCCGGACAGGGCTCTACGAGCAGTACTTC. It yields the protein CASTRTGLYEQYF. Looking up the rest from reference TRBV2 and TRBJ2-7 gives the full variable domain: EPEVTQTPSHQVTQMGQEVILRCVPISNHLYFYWYRQILGQKVEFLVSFYNNEISEKSEIFDDQFSVERPDGSNFTLKIRSTKLEDSAMYFCASTRTGLYEQYFGPGTRLTVT.

As to this clone: One end of the junction fails to match germline, which may point to a read error. The V call is TRBV10-1, the J call TRBJ2-7; 10 nucleotides agree with TRBD1. The CDR3 totals 14 residues. CDR1 WNHNN and CDR2 SYGVQD come from the germline V gene (reference sequence). CDR3 amino acids: CASRRTGGSHEGRF. CDR3 nucleotide sequence: TGCGCCAGCAGAAGGACAGGGGGGAGTCACGAAGGTCGATTC.

The CDR3 nucleotides are TGTGCCAGCAGTACCTTAACTAGCGGGAGCGACCAAACATACACAGATACGCAGTATTTT. Its protein is CASSTLTSGSDQTYTDTQYF. The chain links TRBV28 to TRBJ2-3; 11 positions agree with TRBD2. Trimming cost V 5 bases and J 2 bases; bases outside gene matches: 18. Germline V gene sequence: CDR1 MDHEN, CDR2 SYDVKM. CDR3 length: 20 amino acids.

This chain uses TRBV29-1 with TRBJ2-3, with 9 nucleotides matching TRBD2. Germline values: CDR1 SQVTM, CDR2 ANQGSEA. The CDR3 is 14 residues long. V shed 2 bases and J 7 bases; nucleotides not matched to a gene: 7. The CDR3 reads CSVELAGNVNTQYF. CDR3 coding DNA: TGCAGCGTTGAACTAGCGGGGAATGTAAATACGCAGTATTTT.

The J gene is TRBJ2-7, the V gene TRBV2; D may be TRBD1 (6 bases). From germline, CDR1 is SNHLY and CDR2 FYNNEI. The V and J ends lost 2 bases and 2 bases respectively, with 13 bases between them. The length of the CDR3 is 15 residues. CDR3 nucleotide sequence: TGTGCCAGCAGTGAACAGGGGAGAGGGACCTACGAGCAGTACTTC. It specifies CASSEQGRGTYEQYF.

This clone was recorded only once. V usage is TRBV28 and J usage is TRBJ1-2; D not resolved. This CDR3 contains 10 residues. Germline CDR1 reads MDHEN; CDR2 reads SYDVKM. The V gene lost 3 bases and the J gene lost 5 bases, with 1 base spanning the gap. The CDR3 DNA is TGTGCCAGCAGTTTGTATGGCTACACCTTC. It translates to CASSLYGYTF.

A remark on this clone: Other DNA sequences in the same sample also yield this CDR3. The chain employs TRBV7-2 and TRBJ2-7, with D tentatively TRBD2 (5 bases). The CDR3 is made up of 13 amino acids. Germline V lookup: CDR1 SGHTA, CDR2 FQGNSA. The germline V and J ends were trimmed by 0 bases and 4 bases, with 7 bases remaining between them. CDR3 sequence: CASSLAGAYEQYF. Here the CDR3 DNA reads TGTGCCAGCAGCTTAGCGGGAGCTTACGAGCAGTACTTC.

The chain couples TRBV11-2 to TRBJ2-5, with D perhaps TRBD1 (5 bases). Trimming removed 0 bases at V and 9 bases at J, with 14 bases between. The length of the CDR3 is 14 residues. Per the germline V gene, CDR1 is SGHAT and CDR2 is FQNNGV. CDR3 nucleotides: TGTGCCAGCAGCTTAGATTTGGGGCCTCGGTCCCAGTACTTC. Translated: CASSLDLGPRSQYF.

Comments on this clone: This clone may be a read error of a much larger clone one base away. The identical CDR3 is also encoded by other nucleotide sequences in the sample. The chain employs TRBV30 and TRBJ1-1; D remains unclear. Per the germline V gene, CDR1 is GTSNPN and CDR2 is SVGIG (reference sequence). The V and J ends lost 1 base and 1 base respectively, with 7 bases between them. This CDR3 region has 13 residues. CDR3 bases: TGTGCCTGGAGTGGAGCAGCGAACACTGAAGCTTTCTTT. Protein sequence: CAWSGAANTEAFF.